The 20 T cell receptor beta chains below come from one sample, sequenced in a study of T cells in Graves' hyperthyroidism and ophthalmopathy. Researchers amplified the TCR beta CDR3 regions from RNA transcripts. Using the HTBI primer set, a first-round RT-PCR was run on the TCR CDR3. In TCRdb, the multiplex PCR reads were re-called with MiXCR into one record per CDR3 protein. Here the sample spans about 480,000 distinct CDR3 sequences, 22% being singletons. Sequences were obtained from blood. Receptors were obtained from a woman between 65 and 79 years old with Graves' ophthalmopathy.

The chain couples TRBV6-5 to TRBJ2-3; the D gene is possibly TRBD2 (6 bases). Germline V gene sequence: CDR1 MNHEY, CDR2 SVGAGI. The V end lost 0 bases, the J end lost 1 base, and 11 bases lay between the germline ends. The CDR3 loop spans 16 amino acids. CDR3 sequence: CASSYSPGRGTDTQYF. The CDR3 DNA sequence: TGTGCCAGCAGTTACTCTCCCGGGAGAGGCACAGATACGCAGTATTTT.

This clonotype turned up a few times. The rearrangement uses TRBV19 and TRBJ2-7; D gene ambiguous. Trimming shortened V by 5 bases and J by 2 bases, and 13 bases separated the two germline ends. Germline V lookup: CDR1 LNHDA, CDR2 SQIVND (reference sequence). The CDR3 sequence is 14 residues long. DNA for the CDR3: TGTGCCAGTAGTCCCTCCCCAGGTCCCTACGAGCAGTACTTC. Protein product: CASSPSPGPYEQYF.

This clonotype was seen a few times. The rearrangement links TRBV5-5 to TRBJ2-1, with TRBD2 identical over 7 bases. With 1 base clipped from V and 8 bases from J, the junction kept 9 bases outside the gene matches. This CDR3 contains 15 residues. Germline values: CDR1 SGHKS, CDR2 YYEKEE (reference sequence). CDR3 sequence reads: CASSLYVGGPYEQFF. Here the CDR3 DNA reads TGTGCCAGCAGCTTGTACGTGGGAGGGCCGTATGAGCAGTTCTTC.

The chain couples TRBV15 to TRBJ1-2; no firm D call. There are 13 residues in the CDR3. The germline V gene encodes CDR1 LNHNV and CDR2 YYDKDF (reference sequence). V was pared by 0 bases and J by 5 bases, with 7 bases between. CDR3 amino acids: CATSRDRQYGYTF. Written as DNA, the CDR3 is TGTGCCACCAGCAGAGATAGACAATATGGCTACACCTTC.

At least ten counts were recorded for this clonotype. Mismatch with germline at one junction end may stem from a read error. The CDR3 loop reads CASSSGSSYEQYF. CDR3 nucleotide sequence: TGTGCCAGCTCTAGCGGAAGCTCCTACGAGCAGTACTTC. The V and J genes are TRBV5-1 and TRBJ2-7; 7 positions match TRBD2. Germline loops: CDR1 SGHRS, CDR2 YFSETQ. The CDR3 covers 13 residues.

The chain joins TRBV18 to TRBJ2-6; D call uncertain. Trimming took off 3 bases at V and 0 bases at J, with 3 bases between the two ends. The CDR3 sequence is 14 residues long. From germline, CDR1 is KGHSH and CDR2 LQKENI. The CDR3 coding sequence is TGTGCCAGCTCACCTAACTCTGGGGCCAACGTCCTGACTTTC. Translated, it gives CASSPNSGANVLTF.

This rearrangement joins TRBV4-1 to TRBJ1-1; D call uncertain. Germline CDR1 MGHRA, CDR2 YSYEKL. This CDR3 spans 12 amino acids. V lost 5 bases and J lost 11, with 15 bases in between. The CDR3 bases are TGCGCCAGCAGCGAAGTCGGTTTCGTCGCTTTCTTT. It encodes CASSEVGFVAFF.

The chain employs TRBV7-9 and TRBJ1-2; no definite D call. This CDR3 has 14 amino acids. V was shortened by 7 bases and J by 8 bases, with 20 bases between the two germline ends. CDR1 is SEHNR and CDR2 is FQNEAQ in the germline V gene (reference sequence). CDR3 sequence reads: CASNPAWEAGGYTF. The DNA of the CDR3 is TGTGCCAGCAACCCTGCTTGGGAGGCGGGGGGCTACACCTTC.

Only a few counts were recorded for this clonotype. The V gene is TRBV27, the J gene TRBJ1-2, with 7 bases that match TRBD1. With 4 bases clipped from V and 5 bases from J, the junction kept 7 bases outside the gene matches. Germline CDR1 reads MNHEY; CDR2 reads SMNVEV (reference sequence). The CDR3 has 14 residues. CDR3 sequence: CASSSADRVYGYTF. The CDR3 region has the DNA TGTGCCAGCAGTTCAGCCGACAGGGTTTATGGCTACACCTTC.

CDR3 nucleotides: TGCGCCAGCAGCTTGGAGGGAGATGAAAAACTGTTTTTT. Protein product: CASSLEGDEKLFF. V usage is TRBV5-1 and J usage is TRBJ1-4; D is unclear. Germline-derived CDR1 and CDR2 are SGHRS and YFSETQ. The CDR3 sequence is 13 residues long. V lost 0 bases and J 6 bases, leaving 6 bases between the germline ends.

This clonotype was seen a handful of times. The chain combines TRBV6-5 with TRBJ1-2; unclear D gene. CDR1 MNHEY and CDR2 SVGAGI come from the germline V gene. Trimming took off 2 bases at V and 7 bases at J, with 8 bases between the two ends. The CDR3 spans 12 residues. The CDR3 nucleotides read TGTGCCAGCAGTTACGGGCGCGGTGGCTACACCTTC. Translation gives CASSYGRGGYTF.

Ten or more counts support this clonotype. The chain has TRBV20-1 and TRBJ1-5; 7 nucleotides line up with TRBD1. Germline CDR1 reads DFQATT; CDR2 reads SNEGSKA (reference sequence). The CDR3 consists of 13 residues. With V trimmed by 6 bases and J by 1 base, 3 bases remained unmatched. CDR3 residues: CSAKTGSNQPQHF. In DNA form, the CDR3 reads TGCAGTGCAAAGACAGGGAGCAATCAGCCCCAGCATTTT.

Worth noting for this clonotype: A much larger clonotype is one base distant, so this may be a read error. The chain carries TRBV6-1 and TRBJ1-2, with 8 bases fitting TRBD1. The CDR3 has 14 amino acids. Germline V lookup: CDR1 MNHNS, CDR2 SASEGT. CDR3 in amino acids: CASTLQGANYGCTF. In nucleotides, the CDR3 is TGTGCCAGCACCCTCCAGGGGGCTAACTATGGCTGCACCTTC.

The rearrangement joins TRBV3-1 to TRBJ1-1; TRBD1 matches 7 bases. CDR1 LGHDT and CDR2 YNNKEL come from the germline V gene (reference sequence). The CDR3 loop spans 14 amino acids. The ends lost 1 base at V and 4 bases at J; junction bases unmatched: 3. CDR3: CASSQVTGATEAFF. CDR3 nucleotides: TGTGCCAGCAGCCAAGTTACAGGGGCCACTGAAGCTTTCTTT.

This clonotype has ten or more counts. This sequence joins TRBV11-2 and TRBJ2-1; tentatively, D is TRBD2 (5 bases). The V end lost 0 bases, the J end lost 12 bases, and 12 bases lay between the germline ends. This CDR3 has 13 residues. CDR1 and CDR2 (germline): SGHAT, FQNNGV. CDR3 sequence (DNA): TGTGCCAGCAGCTTAGATCCAGGAGGACGGCAGTTCTTC. Its translation is CASSLDPGGRQFF.

This clonotype was counted only a few times. One end of the junction varies from germline; a read error may be responsible. V usage is TRBV29-1 and J usage is TRBJ2-5; D may match TRBD1 or TRBD2 (5 bases each). Looked up from germline, CDR1 is SQVTM and CDR2 is ANQGSEA. The CDR3 extends over 14 amino acids. CDR3 DNA sequence: TGCAGCGGCAGCCGGGACCCCTCTCAAGGGACCCAGTACTTC. This encodes CSGSRDPSQGTQYF.

V gene TRBV3-1 combines with J gene TRBJ1-4, with D hard to call. Germline V gene data show CDR1 as LGHDT and CDR2 as YNNKEL (reference sequence). The length of the CDR3 is 13 residues. Trimming removed 4 bases from V and 5 bases from J, with 8 bases in between. The CDR3 DNA sequence: TGTGCCAGCAGCCCCTGGACGAATGAAAAACTGTTTTTT. As protein: CASSPWTNEKLFF.

This clonotype has more than one count but fewer than ten. The V gene is TRBV5-4, the J gene TRBJ1-1; tentative D call: TRBD1 (6 bases). Germline assignment: CDR1 SGHNT and CDR2 YYREEE (reference sequence). The CDR3 has 16 residues. V was cut by 4 bases and J by 3 bases, with 19 bases left in between. The chain's CDR3 is CASSPPRGRGYTEAFF. Here the CDR3 DNA reads TGTGCCAGCAGCCCACCGAGGGGGAGGGGGTACACTGAAGCTTTCTTT.

This clonotype was observed many times. The genes are TRBV12-3 or TRBV12-4 and TRBJ2-5; 8 nucleotides line up with TRBD1. After removal of 5 bases from V and 5 bases from J, the junction contained 7 bases not matched to a gene. There are 14 residues in the CDR3. Here the CDR3 reads CASSKAGGRETQYF. The DNA for the CDR3 is TGTGCCAGCAGTAAAGCAGGGGGCAGGGAGACCCAGTACTTC.

V and J are TRBV5-1 and TRBJ2-1; possibly TRBD2 for D (8 bases). Germline V gene lookup returns CDR1 SGHRS and CDR2 YFSETQ. The germline V and J ends were trimmed by 3 bases and 3 bases, with 16 bases remaining between them. CDR3 size: 16 residues. The CDR3 bases are TGCGCCAGCAGCTCAAGGGGGCGGGAGGTCTACAATGAGCAGTTCTTC. It specifies CASSSRGREVYNEQFF. The entire variable domain, with the rest obtained from reference TRBV5-1 and TRBJ2-1, is as follows: KAGVTQTPRYLIKTRGQQVTLSCSPISGHRSVSWYQQTPGQGLQFLFEYFSETQRNKGNFPGRFSGRQFSNSRSEMNVSTLELGDSALYLCASSSRGREVYNEQFFGPGTRLTVL.